The clone carrying this T cell receptor beta chain was seen a handful of times. Antigen specificity is unknown. TCRdb called the reads again in MiXCR, with one record for every CDR3 protein. The sample has 370,000 or so distinct CDR3 sequences, 34% seen once. The data belong to a study of T cell repertoires in cytomegalovirus infection. As for the study in general: Public TCR beta signatures indicated both CMV infection and matching HLA type. Whole-study findings and limits: CMV-specific TCR beta clonotypes restricted by HLA-C dominated the ex vivo response.

This CDR3 comprises 17 residues. CDR1 SGHAT and CDR2 FQNNGV come from the germline V gene. The V gene end was trimmed by 3 bases and the J gene end by 5 bases; junction bases not matched to a gene: 12. V usage is TRBV11-2 and J usage is TRBJ2-5; the match to TRBD2 covers 10 bases. Sequences were derived from cultured PBMCs, sampled from culture after CMV antigen stimulation. This TCR came from a human donor in good health (CMV status not recorded). Some clones in this sample may be carry-over from other donors' samples. The CDR3 here is CASSFSLRLAGHETQYF. CDR3 DNA sequence: TGTGCCAGCAGCTTTTCCCTTAGACTAGCGGGTCACGAGACCCAGTACTTC.